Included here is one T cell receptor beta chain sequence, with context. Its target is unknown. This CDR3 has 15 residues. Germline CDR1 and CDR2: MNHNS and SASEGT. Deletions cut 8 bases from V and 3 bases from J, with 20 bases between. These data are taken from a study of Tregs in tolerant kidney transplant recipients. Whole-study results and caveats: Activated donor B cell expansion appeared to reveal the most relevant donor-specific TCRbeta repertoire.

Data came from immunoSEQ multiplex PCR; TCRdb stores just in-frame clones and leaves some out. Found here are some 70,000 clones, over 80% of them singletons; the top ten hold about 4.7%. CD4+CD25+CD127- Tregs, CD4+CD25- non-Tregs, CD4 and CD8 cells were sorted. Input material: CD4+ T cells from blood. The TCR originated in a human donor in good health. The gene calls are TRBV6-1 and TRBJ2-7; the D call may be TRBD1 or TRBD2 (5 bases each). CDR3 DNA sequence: TGTGCCAGCCCTGGGTGGATTGGGGGTGTCTACGAGCAGTACTTC. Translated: CASPGWIGGVYEQYF.